Following are 30 T cell receptor beta chains from one sample sequenced in a study of T cells expressing NK-cell markers. TCRdb derives one entry per CDR3 protein from the 5' RACE reads, leaving out DNA. Across 350,000 to 450,000 distinct CDR3 sequences, the top ten clones capture 5.2% of the sample. The material sequenced was blood T cells: a sorted CD56 or NKG2C T cell subset, CD4+ or CD8+ T cells, or bulk PBMC T cells (not recorded which). These TCRs come from a man aged 18-75 years in good health.

This chain joins TRBV12-3 or TRBV12-4 and TRBJ1-6; TCRdb's assignment of TRBD1 cannot be checked, as there is no DNA. The CDR3 is 15 residues long. CDR3 amino acids: CASSPGQVIGSPLHF.

The genes are TRBV5-6 and TRBJ2-7; there is no DNA to check the TCRdb D call of TRBD1. Germline assignment: CDR1 SGHDT and CDR2 YYEEEE. This CDR3 has 16 amino acids. The CDR3 sequence: CASSLEGSGTRWEQYF.

The rearrangement uses TRBV4-1 and TRBJ2-5; no DNA is available, so the TRBD2 call from TCRdb remains unchecked. Looked up from germline, CDR1 is MGHRA and CDR2 is YSYEKL. This CDR3 region has 16 residues. The CDR3 loop is CASRRTLAGRQETQYF.

The CDR3 loop is CASSPFRGLDTEAFF. The chain recombines TRBV2 with TRBJ1-1; the D call from TCRdb, TRBD1, cannot be confirmed without DNA. The CDR3 runs to 15 residues. Germline CDR1 SNHLY, CDR2 FYNNEI. Supplemented by reference TRBV2 and TRBJ1-1, the full variable domain reads EPEVTQTPSHQVTQMGQEVILRCVPISNHLYFYWYRQILGQKVEFLVSFYNNEISEKSEIFDDQFSVERPDGSNFTLKIRSTKLEDSAMYFCASSPFRGLDTEAFFGQGTRLTVV.

The chain carries TRBV19 and TRBJ1-4. This CDR3 region has 15 residues. Germline CDR1 reads LNHDA; CDR2 reads SQIVND (reference sequence). The CDR3 loop reads CASSIWGGRNEKLFF.

The rearrangement links TRBV4-2 to TRBJ2-1; TCRdb's assignment of TRBD2 cannot be checked, as there is no DNA. CDR1 LGHNA and CDR2 YNFKEQ come from the germline V gene. CDR3 length: 17 amino acids. The CDR3: CASSQDKRGGGSYEQFF.

V usage is TRBV6-1 and J usage is TRBJ1-6; without DNA, the TCRdb call of TRBD1 cannot be checked. This CDR3 is 15 amino acids long. CDR1 and CDR2 (germline): MNHNS, SASEGT. The CDR3 sequence is CASSPFGQGNSPLHF.

This chain uses TRBV7-4 with TRBJ2-7. The CDR3 extends over 13 amino acids. From germline, CDR1 is SGHVT and CDR2 SQSDAQ. CDR3 sequence: CASSLENRYEQYF.

The rearrangement uses TRBV30 and TRBJ1-4. Per germline, CDR1 GTSNPN and CDR2 SVGIG (reference sequence). The CDR3 is made up of 14 amino acids. CDR3 sequence reads: CAWSSNVLDEKLFF. Combining the CDR3 with reference TRBV30 and TRBJ1-4 gives the whole variable domain SQTIHQWPATLVQPVGSPLSLECTVEGTSNPNLYWYRQAAGRGLQLLFYSVGIGQISSEVPQNLSASRPQDRQFILSSKKLLLSDSGFYLCAWSSNVLDEKLFFGSGTQLSVL.

The CDR3 here is CASRLQGYGYTF. The chain has TRBV6-5 and TRBJ1-2; TCRdb's D gene call, TRBD1, goes unchecked for lack of DNA. The CDR3 extends over 12 amino acids. CDR1 is MNHEY, CDR2 SVGAGI, per germline.

V and J are TRBV6-5 and TRBJ1-1; as DNA is missing, the TRBD1 call by TCRdb cannot be tested. CDR1 is MNHEY and CDR2 is SVGAGI in the germline V gene. The CDR3 sequence is 14 residues long. The CDR3 region is CASSYGTGVVEAFF.

The CDR3 loop is CASVAFRQASQGYTF. The chain is built from TRBV6-1 and TRBJ1-2; as DNA is missing, the TRBD1 call by TCRdb cannot be tested. This CDR3 has 15 residues. The germline CDR1 and CDR2 sequences are MNHNS and SASEGT.

The CDR3 region is CASRGQWALNTEAFF. J is TRBJ1-1 and V is TRBV19; TCRdb proposes TRBD1, but this gene call is untestable without DNA. Germline-derived CDR1 and CDR2 are LNHDA and SQIVND (reference sequence). The CDR3 spans 15 residues.

V gene TRBV5-1 combines with J gene TRBJ2-7; no DNA is available, so the TRBD2 call from TCRdb remains unchecked. CDR1 and CDR2 (germline): SGHRS, YFSETQ. This CDR3 region has 16 residues. CDR3 amino acids: CASSLAPGLNSYEQYF.

This rearrangement joins TRBV19 to TRBJ2-1; TCRdb calls TRBD1, which cannot be checked without DNA. The CDR3 covers 15 residues. Germline lookup yields CDR1 LNHDA and CDR2 SQIVND (reference sequence). The CDR3 sequence is CASREWGLTGFEQFF.

The chain uses TRBV11-2 and TRBJ1-1; checking the TCRdb D call of TRBD1 is not possible without DNA. There are 15 residues in the CDR3. The germline CDR1 and CDR2 sequences are SGHAT and FQNNGV. CDR3 region: CASSLLGGPLTDAFF. The full variable domain, in which reference TRBV11-2 and TRBJ1-1 provide the parts outside the CDR3, is EAGVAQSPRYKIIEKRQSVAFWCNPISGHATLYWYQQILGQGPKLLIQFQNNGVVDDSQLPKDRFSAERLKGVDSTLKIQPAKLEDSAVYLCASSLLGGPLTDAFFGQGTRLTVV.

The chain carries TRBV6-6 and TRBJ2-5; as DNA is missing, the TRBD1 call by TCRdb cannot be tested. The CDR3 totals 13 residues. Germline V CDR1 and CDR2: MNHNY, SVGAGI (reference sequence). This chain's CDR3 is CATHLTGGETQYF.

The V gene is TRBV20-1, the J gene TRBJ2-7; with no DNA, the TCRdb D assignment of TRBD2 cannot be verified. In germline, CDR1 is DFQATT, CDR2 SNEGSKA (reference sequence). This CDR3 has 14 amino acids. CDR3 in amino acids: CSATNRALGDEQYF.

This rearrangement joins TRBV12-3 or TRBV12-4 to TRBJ2-7; TCRdb's D call, TRBD2, is unchecked because there is no DNA. This CDR3 spans 13 amino acids. The CDR3 loop reads CASSRDYSYEQYF.

The chain uses TRBV29-1 and TRBJ2-4; the D call from TCRdb, TRBD1, cannot be confirmed without DNA. This CDR3 contains 14 residues. Germline V lookup: CDR1 SQVTM, CDR2 ANQGSEA. The CDR3 region is CSVEGRGVGNIQYF.

The rearrangement uses TRBV27 and TRBJ2-3; the D gene TCRdb calls, TRBD2, cannot be checked with no DNA. This CDR3 contains 17 residues. CDR1 is MNHEY, CDR2 SMNVEV, per germline (reference sequence). CDR3 residues: CASSSRLAGGLGNTQYF.

CDR3 protein: CSASGDAGGLTDTQYF. The genes are TRBV20-1 and TRBJ2-3; TCRdb calls TRBD2, which cannot be checked without DNA. The CDR3 length is 16 residues. Germline CDR1 and CDR2: DFQATT and SNEGSKA (reference sequence).

J is TRBJ2-1 and V is TRBV24-1; TCRdb outputs TRBD1, but without DNA this stays unchecked. Germline V gene lookup returns CDR1 KGHDR and CDR2 SFDVKD. The CDR3 is 13 amino acids. CDR3 sequence reads: CATSGTGVNEQFF.

This chain links TRBV12-3 or TRBV12-4 with TRBJ2-4; TCRdb lists TRBD1, though no DNA is available to test this call. The CDR3 runs to 13 residues. The CDR3 loop is CASSLKRGDIQYF.

The V call is TRBV12-3 or TRBV12-4, the J call TRBJ2-7; TCRdb proposes TRBD2, but this gene call is untestable without DNA. The CDR3 sequence is 18 residues long. The CDR3 region is CASSFASGGYSISYEQYF.

The chain uses TRBV29-1 and TRBJ2-1; absent DNA, TCRdb's TRBD2 call cannot be checked. Germline-derived CDR1 and CDR2 are SQVTM and ANQGSEA. The CDR3 loop spans 12 amino acids. CDR3 amino acids: CSVAYDSVEQFF.

The chain employs TRBV5-1 and TRBJ2-7; TCRdb's D call, TRBD1, is unchecked because there is no DNA. Germline CDR1 reads SGHRS; CDR2 reads YFSETQ. The CDR3 loop spans 15 amino acids. The CDR3 reads CASSSADRALRGQYF. The full variable domain, in which reference TRBV5-1 and TRBJ2-7 provide the parts outside the CDR3, is KAGVTQTPRYLIKTRGQQVTLSCSPISGHRSVSWYQQTPGQGLQFLFEYFSETQRNKGNFPGRFSGRQFSNSRSEMNVSTLELGDSALYLCASSSADRALRGQYFGPGTRLTVT.

This chain connects TRBV12-3 or TRBV12-4 to TRBJ2-2; the TCRdb call, TRBD2, lacks DNA for checking. The CDR3 runs to 17 residues. The CDR3 sequence is CASTEQTRTTGTGELFF.

The rearrangement links TRBV5-1 to TRBJ1-2; TCRdb lists TRBD1, though no DNA is available to test this call. The CDR3 is 13 amino acids. Per germline, CDR1 SGHRS and CDR2 YFSETQ. The CDR3 sequence is CASSFGRGYGYTF.

The chain couples TRBV29-1 to TRBJ1-1; without DNA, the TCRdb call of TRBD1 cannot be checked. Germline CDR1 SQVTM, CDR2 ANQGSEA. The CDR3 is 12 amino acids. The CDR3 region is CSVDTGFTEAFF. The full variable domain, rest sourced from reference TRBV29-1 and TRBJ1-1, is SAVISQKPSRDICQRGTSLTIQCQVDSQVTMMFWYRQQPGQSLTLIATANQGSEATYESGFVIDKFPISRPNLTFSTLTVSNMSPEDSSIYLCSVDTGFTEAFFGQGTRLTVV.